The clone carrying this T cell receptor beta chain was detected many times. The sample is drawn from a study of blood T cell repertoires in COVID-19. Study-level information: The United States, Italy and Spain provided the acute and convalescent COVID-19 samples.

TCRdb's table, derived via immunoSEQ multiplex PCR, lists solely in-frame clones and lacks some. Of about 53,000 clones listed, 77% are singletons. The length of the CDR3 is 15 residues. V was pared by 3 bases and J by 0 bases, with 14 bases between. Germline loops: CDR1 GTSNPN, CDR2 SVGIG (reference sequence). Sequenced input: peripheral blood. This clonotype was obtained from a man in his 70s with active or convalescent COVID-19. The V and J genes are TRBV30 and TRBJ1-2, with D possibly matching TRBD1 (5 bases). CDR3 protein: CAWRPTGYTNYGYTF. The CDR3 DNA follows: TGTGCCTGGAGGCCCACAGGTTACACTAACTATGGCTACACCTTC.